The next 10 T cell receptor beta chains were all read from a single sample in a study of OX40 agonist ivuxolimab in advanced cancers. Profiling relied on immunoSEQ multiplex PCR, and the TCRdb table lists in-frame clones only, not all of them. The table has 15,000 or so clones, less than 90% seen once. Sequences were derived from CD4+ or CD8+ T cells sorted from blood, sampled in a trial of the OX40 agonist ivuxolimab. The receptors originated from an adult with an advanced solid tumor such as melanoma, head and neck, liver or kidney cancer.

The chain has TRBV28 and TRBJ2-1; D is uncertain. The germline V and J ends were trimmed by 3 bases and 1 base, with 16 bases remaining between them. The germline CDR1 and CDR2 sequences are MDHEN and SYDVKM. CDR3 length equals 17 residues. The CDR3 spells CASSFPAVGRSYNEQFF. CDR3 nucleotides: TGTGCCAGCAGTTTCCCCGCAGTTGGCAGGTCCTACAATGAGCAGTTCTTC.

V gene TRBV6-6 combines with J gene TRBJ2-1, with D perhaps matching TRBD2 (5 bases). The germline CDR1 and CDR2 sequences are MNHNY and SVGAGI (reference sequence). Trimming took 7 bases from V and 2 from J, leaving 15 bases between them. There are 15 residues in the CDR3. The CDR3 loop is CASTPTRVTYNEQFF. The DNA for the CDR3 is TGTGCCAGCACGCCGACGAGGGTAACCTACAATGAGCAGTTCTTC.

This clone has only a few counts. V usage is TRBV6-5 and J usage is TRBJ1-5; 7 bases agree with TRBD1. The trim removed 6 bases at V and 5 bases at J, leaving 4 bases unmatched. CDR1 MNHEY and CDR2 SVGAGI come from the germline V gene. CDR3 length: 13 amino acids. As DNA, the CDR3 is TGTGCCAGCAGCGACAGGGCCCATCAGCCCCAGCATTTT. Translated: CASSDRAHQPQHF.

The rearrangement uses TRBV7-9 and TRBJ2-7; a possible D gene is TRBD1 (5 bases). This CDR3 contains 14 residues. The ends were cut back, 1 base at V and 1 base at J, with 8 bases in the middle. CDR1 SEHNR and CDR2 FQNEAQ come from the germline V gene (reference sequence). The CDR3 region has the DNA TGTGCCAGCAGCTTAGAAGACAGATCCTACGAGCAGTACTTC. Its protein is CASSLEDRSYEQYF.

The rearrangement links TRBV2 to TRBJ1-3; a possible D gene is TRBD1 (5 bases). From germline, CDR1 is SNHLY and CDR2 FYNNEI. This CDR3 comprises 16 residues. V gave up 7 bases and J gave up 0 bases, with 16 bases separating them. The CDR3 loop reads CASIGTWGSSGNTIYF. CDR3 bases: TGTGCCAGCATTGGGACCTGGGGAAGCTCTGGAAACACCATATATTTT.

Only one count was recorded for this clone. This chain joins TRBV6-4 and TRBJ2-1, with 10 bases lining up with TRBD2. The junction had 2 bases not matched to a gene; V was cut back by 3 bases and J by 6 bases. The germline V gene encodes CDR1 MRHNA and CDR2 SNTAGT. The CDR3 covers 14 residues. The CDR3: CASSEAGGPNEQFF. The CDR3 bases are TGTGCCAGCAGTGAAGCGGGGGGGCCCAATGAGCAGTTCTTC.

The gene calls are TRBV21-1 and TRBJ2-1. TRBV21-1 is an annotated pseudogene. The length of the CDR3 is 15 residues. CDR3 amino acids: CASSKDPGGYNEQFF. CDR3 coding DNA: TGTGCCAGCAGCAAAGATCCGGGCGGATACAATGAGCAGTTCTTC.

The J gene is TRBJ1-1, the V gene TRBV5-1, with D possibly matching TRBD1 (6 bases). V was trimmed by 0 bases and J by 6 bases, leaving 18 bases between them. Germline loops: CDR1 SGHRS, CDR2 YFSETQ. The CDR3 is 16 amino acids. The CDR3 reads CASSLVEKGGVAEAFF. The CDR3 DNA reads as TGCGCCAGCAGCTTGGTCGAGAAAGGGGGTGTCGCTGAAGCTTTCTTT.

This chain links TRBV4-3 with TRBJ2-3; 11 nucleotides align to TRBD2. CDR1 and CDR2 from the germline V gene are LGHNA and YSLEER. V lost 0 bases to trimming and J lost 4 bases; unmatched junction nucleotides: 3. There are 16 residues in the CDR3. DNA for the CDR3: TGCGCCAGCAGCCAAGAAGTAGCGGGGGGGGCAGATACGCAGTATTTT. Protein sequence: CASSQEVAGGADTQYF.

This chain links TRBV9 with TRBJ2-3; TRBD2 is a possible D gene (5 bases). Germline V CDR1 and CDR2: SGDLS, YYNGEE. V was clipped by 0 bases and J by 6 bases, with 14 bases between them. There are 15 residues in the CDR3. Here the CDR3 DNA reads TGTGCCAGCAGCGTAGATGACGGGATCCGGGATACGCAGTATTTT. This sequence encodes CASSVDDGIRDTQYF.